This T cell receptor (beta chain) was identified during a study of blood T cell repertoires in COVID-19. Only one count was recorded for this clone. Sequencing used immunoSEQ multiplex PCR; TCRdb keeps in-frame clones, though not all of them. The sample has roughly 35,000 clones, around 73% seen once. This sequence was found in a man aged 65-85 years with acute or convalescent COVID-19. Input material: peripheral blood.

CDR3 in amino acids: CASSRSQGPVAEAFF. CDR3 sequence (DNA): TGTGCCAGCAGCCGGAGCCAGGGCCCGGTGGCCGAAGCTTTCTTT. V and J are TRBV7-9 and TRBJ1-1; D possibly corresponds to TRBD1 (5 bases). There are 15 residues in the CDR3. Germline CDR1 reads SEHNR; CDR2 reads FQNEAQ (reference sequence). V was clipped by 5 bases and J by 8 bases, with 21 bases between them. The entire variable domain, with the rest obtained from reference TRBV7-9 and TRBJ1-1, is as follows: DTGVSQNPRHKITKRGQNVTFRCDPISEHNRLYWYRQTLGQGPEFLTYFQNEAQLEKSRLLSDRFSAERPKGSFSTLEIQRTEQGDSAMYLCASSRSQGPVAEAFFGQGTRLTVV.